This entry lists 4 T cell receptor beta chains sequenced from one sample in a study of blood T cell repertoires in COVID-19. Data came from immunoSEQ multiplex PCR; TCRdb stores just in-frame clones and leaves some out. This sample has about 140,000 clones, with around 87% found just once. Sequencing was performed on peripheral blood. The receptors originated from a human donor in a cohort sampled during active COVID-19.

The chain combines TRBV7-2 with TRBJ2-3; TRBD1 matches 7 bases. Germline V gene lookup returns CDR1 SGHTA and CDR2 FQGNSA. The CDR3 is made up of 12 amino acids. Trimming removed 5 bases from V and 4 bases from J; junction bases left unmatched: 0. CDR3 nucleotides: TGTGCCAGCAGCCAGGGGGCAGATACGCAGTATTTT. As protein: CASSQGADTQYF. The complete variable domain, with remaining parts taken from reference TRBV7-2 and TRBJ2-3, reads GAGVSQSPSNKVTEKGKDVELRCDPISGHTALYWYRQSLGQGLEFLIYFQGNSAPDKSGLPSDRFSAERTGGSVSTLTIQRTQQEDSAVYLCASSQGADTQYFGPGTRLTVL.

This chain connects TRBV28 to TRBJ2-2; D not certain. V was pared by 3 bases and J by 8 bases, with 4 bases between. CDR3 size: 11 residues. The germline CDR1 and CDR2 sequences are MDHEN and SYDVKM. The CDR3 DNA follows: TGTGCCAGCAGTTTTCTAGGGGAGCTGTTTTTT. Residues: CASSFLGELFF.

The chain is built from TRBV18 and TRBJ2-7; 15 bases match TRBD2. Germline V gene lookup returns CDR1 KGHSH and CDR2 LQKENI. J was trimmed by 5 bases and V by 4 bases; bases with no gene match: 3. The CDR3 is 15 amino acids. As DNA, the CDR3 is TGTGCCAGCTCACTCGGGACTAGCGGGGGGCACGAGCAGTACTTC. Translating gives CASSLGTSGGHEQYF. Complete variable domain (other parts from reference TRBV18 and TRBJ2-7): NAGVMQNPRHLVRRRGQEARLRCSPMKGHSHVYWYRQLPEEGLKFMVYLQKENIIDESGMPKERFSAEFPKEGPSILRIQQVVRGDSAAYFCASSLGTSGGHEQYFGPGTRLTVT.

This chain uses TRBV5-1 with TRBJ1-3; no clear D gene. V was trimmed by 4 bases and J by 0 bases, leaving 14 bases between them. This CDR3 has 16 amino acids. The germline CDR1 and CDR2 sequences are SGHRS and YFSETQ. As DNA, the CDR3 is TGCGCCAGCAGCGTCGGGTCTTCCTCCTCTGGAAACACCATATATTTT. Protein: CASSVGSSSSGNTIYF.